These 26 T cell receptor beta chains share one sample of origin, sequenced in a study of blood T cell repertoires in COVID-19. Sequenced by immunoSEQ multiplex PCR; TCRdb stores in-frame clones only, minus some. Counted here are fewer than 300,000 clones, approximately 87% occurring once; the ten biggest clones make up about 1.4%. Sequenced input: peripheral blood. These receptor sequences come from a middle-aged woman who had recovered from COVID-19.

The chain employs TRBV4-1 and TRBJ2-3; the match to TRBD2 covers 15 bases. The CDR3 sequence is 16 residues long. The germline V gene has CDR1 MGHRA and CDR2 YSYEKL. Trimming cost V 2 bases and J 4 bases; bases outside gene matches: 1. The CDR3 DNA sequence: TGCGCCAGCAGCCAAAGGACTAGCGGGGGGGCAGATACGCAGTATTTT. Protein: CASSQRTSGGADTQYF.

Turning to this clone: The same CDR3 also results from other DNA sequences found in this sample. The V call is TRBV10-3, the J call TRBJ1-5; 11 bases map to TRBD1. This CDR3 comprises 16 residues. After removal of 0 bases from V and 4 bases from J, the junction contained 2 bases not matched to a gene. In germline, CDR1 is ENHRY, CDR2 SYGVKD. CDR3 DNA: TGTGCCATCAGTGAGTCCGGGGACAGGGGGAATCAGCCCCAGCATTTT. Its protein is CAISESGDRGNQPQHF.

The rearrangement links TRBV6-6 to TRBJ2-1; perhaps TRBD1 as D (5 bases). The CDR3 has 15 amino acids. Germline loops: CDR1 MNHNY, CDR2 SVGAGI (reference sequence). Trimming left V 4 bases short and J 0 bases short, with 10 bases between. CDR3 amino acids: CASSFTGSSYNEQFF. The DNA for the CDR3 is TGTGCCAGCAGTTTTACAGGTAGCTCCTACAATGAGCAGTTCTTC.

This chain uses TRBV19 with TRBJ1-2; 7 nucleotides match TRBD1. V lost 6 bases to trimming and J lost 5 bases; unmatched junction nucleotides: 15. Germline V CDR1 and CDR2: LNHDA, SQIVND (reference sequence). The CDR3 has 16 residues. CDR3 bases: TGTGCCAGTAGCGGCCTAAGTCTACAGGGGAATTATGGCTACACCTTC. This translates into CASSGLSLQGNYGYTF.

The rearrangement joins TRBV10-1 to TRBJ1-4; TRBD1 might be the D (6 bases). Looked up from germline, CDR1 is WNHNN and CDR2 is SYGVQD (reference sequence). V was pared by 7 bases and J by 8 bases, with 14 bases between. The CDR3 runs to 13 residues. The CDR3 DNA sequence: TGCGCCAGCAAGTCCGCGGGGGGCGAAAAACTGTTTTTT. It encodes CASKSAGGEKLFF.

The chain joins TRBV7-8 to TRBJ1-2; TRBD1 might be the D (6 bases). This CDR3 has 14 residues. Germline CDR1 SGHVS, CDR2 FQNEAQ. With 2 bases removed from V and 6 bases from J, the gap between germline ends came to 13 bases. For the CDR3, the DNA is TGTGCCAGCAGCTTATTGGGGAGGGGGAATGGCTACACCTTC. It yields the protein CASSLLGRGNGYTF.

The chain recombines TRBV5-1 with TRBJ2-3, with 13 bases aligning to TRBD2. The trim removed 4 bases at V and 4 bases at J, leaving 6 bases unmatched. CDR1 is SGHRS and CDR2 is YFSETQ in the germline V gene. The CDR3 runs 16 residues. This CDR3 reads CASSQGTSGVADTQYF. CDR3 sequence (DNA): TGCGCCAGCAGCCAGGGGACTAGCGGGGTAGCAGATACGCAGTATTTT.

In this sample, this clone turned up once. The CDR3 region is CASSLVGDRGEKLFF. The CDR3 coding sequence is TGCGCCAGCAGCTTGGTTGGGGACAGGGGTGAAAAACTGTTTTTT. The chain uses TRBV5-1 and TRBJ1-4, with TRBD1 matching 10 bases. The germline V gene encodes CDR1 SGHRS and CDR2 YFSETQ. CDR3 length: 15 amino acids. V lost 0 bases to trimming and J lost 7 bases; unmatched junction nucleotides: 3.

This chain links TRBV9 with TRBJ2-1, with no clear D. Germline CDR1 reads SGDLS; CDR2 reads YYNGEE. The CDR3 runs 14 residues. Trimming cost V 0 bases and J 4 bases, with 8 bases left between them. This chain's CDR3 is CASSVAVLYNEQFF. The CDR3 nucleotides read TGTGCCAGCAGCGTAGCGGTGCTGTACAATGAGCAGTTCTTC.

CDR3 in DNA: TGCGCCAGCAGTGGATCCAGCCGACAGGGTGGACCTTCTAACTATGGCTACACCTTC. Its protein is CASSGSSRQGGPSNYGYTF. The chain couples TRBV10-2 to TRBJ1-2, with 7 bases identical to TRBD1. This CDR3 has 19 residues. V lost 4 bases and J lost 0; bases outside the gene matches: 17. Germline V gene lookup returns CDR1 WSHSY and CDR2 SAAADI.

Only one count was recorded for this clone. The V gene is TRBV6-5, the J gene TRBJ1-2; 7 bases map to TRBD1. V shed 10 bases and J 3 bases; nucleotides not matched to a gene: 8. Germline values: CDR1 MNHEY, CDR2 SVGAGI. This CDR3 region has 13 residues. In DNA form, the CDR3 reads TGTGCCACCGCACGGGACAGCTACTATGGCTACACCTTC. It codes for CATARDSYYGYTF.

The chain combines TRBV6-4 with TRBJ1-4; 7 bases line up with TRBD1. The germline gives CDR1 MRHNA, CDR2 SNTAGT. This CDR3 is 18 amino acids long. V shed 7 bases, J shed 5 bases, and the junction held 19 bases outside the gene matches. This CDR3 reads CASTSATGLEGDNEKLFF. CDR3 nucleotides: TGTGCCAGCACCTCCGCGACAGGGTTGGAGGGGGACAATGAAAAACTGTTTTTT.

CDR3 protein: CASSSPLERGGRAADTQYF. The DNA for the CDR3 is TGTGCCAGCAGCTCCCCTCTTGAGCGGGGGGGCCGAGCGGCAGATACGCAGTATTTT. The chain is built from TRBV7-8 and TRBJ2-3, with 10 bases aligning to TRBD2. This CDR3 is 19 amino acids long. V gave up 4 bases and J gave up 4 bases; unmatched junction bases: 17. CDR1 is SGHVS and CDR2 is FQNEAQ in the germline V gene.

This clone occurred a few times. The rearrangement joins TRBV9 to TRBJ2-2; 13 bases align to TRBD2. Germline CDR1 is SGDLS and CDR2 is YYNGEE. This CDR3 contains 16 residues. J gave up 9 bases and V 4 bases, and 9 bases lay outside the gene matches. The CDR3 reads CASSLTGTSGVRELFF. DNA for the CDR3: TGTGCCAGCAGCCTTACCGGGACTAGCGGGGTGAGGGAGCTGTTTTTT.

The genes are TRBV24-1 and TRBJ1-2; TRBD1 matches 8 bases. The germline V gene has CDR1 KGHDR and CDR2 SFDVKD. V dropped 4 bases and J dropped 5; count of bases not matched to a gene: 11. The CDR3 extends over 16 amino acids. The CDR3 DNA follows: TGTGCCACCAGTGACCCCGGGACAGGTAAGTCATATGGCTACACCTTC. Protein product: CATSDPGTGKSYGYTF.

With respect to this clone: Other DNA sequences within the sample encode an identical CDR3. The gene calls are TRBV7-3 and TRBJ2-2; D is unclear. V dropped 4 bases and J dropped 0 bases, with 6 bases sitting between them. The length of the CDR3 is 14 residues. The germline CDR1 and CDR2 sequences are SGHTA and FQGTGA. The CDR3 DNA reads TGTGCCAGCAGCTCCGGTGCGAACACCGGGGAGCTGTTTTTT. Protein: CASSSGANTGELFF.

In nucleotides, the CDR3 is TGTGCCAGCAGCCTCGGCCGGCTAGCCGGGGGGCAGTTCTTC. Residues: CASSLGRLAGGQFF. The chain combines TRBV3-1 (or the pseudogene TRBV3-2) with TRBJ2-1, with a possible D match to TRBD2 (6 bases). V lost 4 bases to trimming and J lost 12 bases, with 19 bases between them. The V gene's germline CDR1 is LGHDT and CDR2 YNNKEL (reference sequence). This CDR3 region has 14 residues.

The V call is TRBV5-5, the J call TRBJ1-5; D is perhaps TRBD1 (5 bases). This CDR3 region has 14 residues. Germline V lookup: CDR1 SGHKS, CDR2 YYEKEE (reference sequence). Trimming stripped 0 bases from V and 3 bases from J, with 7 bases between. CDR3 residues: CASSLGQFNQPQHF. CDR3 in DNA: TGTGCCAGCAGCTTGGGACAGTTCAATCAGCCCCAGCATTTT. Full variable domain (rest looked up from reference TRBV5-5 and TRBJ1-5): DAGVTQSPTHLIKTRGQQVTLRCSPISGHKSVSWYQQVLGQGPQFIFQYYEKEERGRGNFPDRFSARQFPNYSSELNVNALLLGDSALYLCASSLGQFNQPQHFGDGTRLSIL.

This clone appeared once. This rearrangement joins TRBV6-5 to TRBJ2-5; tentatively, D is TRBD1 (5 bases). This CDR3 is 16 amino acids long. The germline V and J ends were trimmed by 5 bases and 4 bases, with 20 bases remaining between them. Germline V gene data show CDR1 as MNHEY and CDR2 as SVGAGI. The CDR3 DNA is TGTGCCAGCAGTAACTGGGGCAGGACGAGTGGAGAGACCCAGTACTTC. Translating it yields CASSNWGRTSGETQYF.

The chain recombines TRBV3-1 (or the pseudogene TRBV3-2) with TRBJ1-2; 8 nucleotides agree with TRBD1. The J segment lost 7 bases and the V segment lost 4 bases, leaving 8 bases of the junction unmatched. The CDR3 is made up of 14 amino acids. The germline V gene encodes CDR1 LGHDT and CDR2 YNNKEL (reference sequence). CDR3 DNA: TGTGCCAGCAGCCTATTGGACAGGGCCAGTGGCTACACCTTC. Translating it yields CASSLLDRASGYTF.

The rearrangement uses TRBV14 and TRBJ2-5; 9 bases map to TRBD2. CDR1 is SGHDN, CDR2 FVKESK, per germline. The CDR3 runs to 17 residues. Trimming took 0 bases from V and 4 from J; bases not matched to a gene: 9. The CDR3 sequence is CASSQDVLLAGGETQYF. Here the CDR3 DNA reads TGTGCCAGCAGCCAAGATGTATTACTAGCGGGTGGAGAGACCCAGTACTTC.

The chain combines TRBV7-2 with TRBJ2-1; 10 bases are a match to TRBD1. The V gene's germline CDR1 is SGHTA and CDR2 FQGNSA. V was pared by 6 bases and J by 7 bases, with 6 bases of the junction left unmatched. The CDR3 sequence is 14 residues long. In DNA form, the CDR3 reads TGTGCCAGCAGTAGACAGGGGGCGGTGAATGAGCAGTTCTTC. Its translation is CASSRQGAVNEQFF.

CDR3 amino acids: CASSLWTGGSGNTIYF. Here the CDR3 DNA reads TGTGCCAGCAGCTTATGGACAGGGGGCTCTGGAAACACCATATATTTT. The rearrangement uses TRBV7-2 and TRBJ1-3; 10 bases align to TRBD1. Trimming at V came to 2 bases and at J to 0 bases, leaving 1 base not matched to a gene. The germline V gene has CDR1 SGHTA and CDR2 FQGNSA. The CDR3 sequence is 16 residues long.

The V gene is TRBV19, the J gene TRBJ2-2; D gene unclear. Germline assignment: CDR1 LNHDA and CDR2 SQIVND (reference sequence). Trimming removed 3 bases at V and 4 bases at J, with 9 bases between. CDR3 length equals 14 residues. CDR3 loop: CASSIVTGTGELFF. The DNA of the CDR3 is TGTGCCAGTAGTATTGTGACGGGCACCGGGGAGCTGTTTTTT.

The V gene is TRBV10-2, the J gene TRBJ1-6, with D perhaps TRBD1 (6 bases). The CDR3 runs 16 residues. V was clipped by 2 bases and J by 10 bases, with 18 bases between them. From germline, CDR1 is WSHSY and CDR2 SAAADI. CDR3 sequence reads: CASSERGGGSWSPLHF. The CDR3 DNA reads TGCGCCAGCAGTGAGCGGGGCGGGGGCTCTTGGTCACCCCTCCACTTT.

The V gene is TRBV7-6, the J gene TRBJ2-3; 9 bases match TRBD1. Germline V gene lookup returns CDR1 SGHVS and CDR2 FNYEAQ. V lost 3 bases, J lost 7 bases, and 14 bases stayed unmatched. The CDR3 loop spans 17 amino acids. CDR3: CASSLGGQGKTRHTQYF. Here the CDR3 DNA reads TGTGCCAGCAGCTTGGGGGGACAGGGAAAGACGCGCCATACGCAGTATTTT. The whole variable domain, remainder taken from reference TRBV7-6 and TRBJ2-3, is GAGVSQSPRYKVTKRGQDVALRCDPISGHVSLYWYRQALGQGPEFLTYFNYEAQQDKSGLPNDRFSAERPEGSISTLTIQRTEQRDSAMYRCASSLGGQGKTRHTQYFGPGTRLTVL.